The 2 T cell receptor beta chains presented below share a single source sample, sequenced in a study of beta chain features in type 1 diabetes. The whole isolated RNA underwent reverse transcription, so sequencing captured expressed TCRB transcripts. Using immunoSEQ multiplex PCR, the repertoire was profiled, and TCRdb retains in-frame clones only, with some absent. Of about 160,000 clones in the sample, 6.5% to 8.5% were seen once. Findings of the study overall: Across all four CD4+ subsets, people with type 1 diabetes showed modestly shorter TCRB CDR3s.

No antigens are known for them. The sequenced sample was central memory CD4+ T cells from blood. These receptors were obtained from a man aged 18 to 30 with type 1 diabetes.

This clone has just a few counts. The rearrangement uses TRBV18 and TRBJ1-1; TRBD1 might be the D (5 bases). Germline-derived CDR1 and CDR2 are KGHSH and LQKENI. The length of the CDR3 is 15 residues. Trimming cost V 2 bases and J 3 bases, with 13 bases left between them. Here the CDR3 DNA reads TGTGCCAGCTCACCAAGACAGCACGTGGACACTGAAGCTTTCTTT. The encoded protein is CASSPRQHVDTEAFF.

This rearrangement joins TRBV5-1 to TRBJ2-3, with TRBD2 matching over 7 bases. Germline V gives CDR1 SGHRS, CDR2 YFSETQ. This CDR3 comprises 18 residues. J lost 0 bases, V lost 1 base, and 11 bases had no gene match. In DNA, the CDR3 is TGCGCCAGCAGCTTGAGGTGGGGGAGCGGGATCAGCACAGATACGCAGTATTTT. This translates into CASSLRWGSGISTDTQYF. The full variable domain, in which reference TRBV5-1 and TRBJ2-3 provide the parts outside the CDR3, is KAGVTQTPRYLIKTRGQQVTLSCSPISGHRSVSWYQQTPGQGLQFLFEYFSETQRNKGNFPGRFSGRQFSNSRSEMNVSTLELGDSALYLCASSLRWGSGISTDTQYFGPGTRLTVL.